What follows describes a single TCR beta chain. What it binds is unknown. The CDR3 runs to 15 residues. Germline loops: CDR1 SGHVS, CDR2 FQNEAQ. J was trimmed by 6 bases and V by 2 bases; bases with no gene match: 2. This specimen comes from a study of cytomegalovirus exposure and HLA in healthy donors. The PCR ran on 60 Vbeta and 13 Jbeta primers. Method: immunoSEQ multiplex PCR; TCRdb's copy keeps in-frame clones and lacks some. There are under 200,000 clones in the sample; roughly 80% occur only once, and 2.5% to 4% lies in the top ten. Whole-study findings and limits: A later look showed TCR association rates differing by HLA locus, highest for DRB1 and lowest for HLA-C. The majority of CMV-associated TCR beta chains were reported as apparently HLA-restricted in a later analysis. Earlier analysis yielded a pattern in which most TCR beta V segments were productive about 87% or about 30% of the time.

Healthy bone marrow donors made up the donors. The sequence came from a female donor in good health and CMV-seronegative. The V and J genes are TRBV7-8 and TRBJ2-3; 13 bases map to TRBD2. Sequenced sample: PBMCs. The CDR3 DNA follows: TGTGCCAGCAGCTTAATGACTAGCGGGGGGGATACGCAGTATTTT. It specifies CASSLMTSGGDTQYF. Drawing the rest from reference TRBV7-8 and TRBJ2-3, the complete variable domain is GAGVSQSPRYKVAKRGQDVALRCDPISGHVSLFWYQQALGQGPEFLTYFQNEAQLDKSGLPSDRFFAERPEGSVSTLKIQRTQQEDSAVYLCASSLMTSGGDTQYFGPGTRLTVL.